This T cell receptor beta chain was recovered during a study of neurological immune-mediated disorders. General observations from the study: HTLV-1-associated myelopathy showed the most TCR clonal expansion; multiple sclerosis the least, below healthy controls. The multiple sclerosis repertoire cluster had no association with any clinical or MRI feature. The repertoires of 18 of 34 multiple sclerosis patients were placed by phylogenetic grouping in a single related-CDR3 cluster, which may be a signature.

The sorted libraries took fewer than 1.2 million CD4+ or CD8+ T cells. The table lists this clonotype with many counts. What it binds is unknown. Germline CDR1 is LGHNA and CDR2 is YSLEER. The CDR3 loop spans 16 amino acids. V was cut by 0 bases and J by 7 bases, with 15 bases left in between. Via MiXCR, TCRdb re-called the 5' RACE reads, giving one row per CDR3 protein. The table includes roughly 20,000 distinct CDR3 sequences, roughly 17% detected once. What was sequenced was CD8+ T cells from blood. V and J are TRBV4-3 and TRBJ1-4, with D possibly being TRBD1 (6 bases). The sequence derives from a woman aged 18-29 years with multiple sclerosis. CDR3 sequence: CASSQDRGAFIEKLFF. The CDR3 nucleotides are TGCGCCAGCAGCCAAGATCGGGGGGCGTTCATTGAAAAACTGTTTTTT.